A single sample is the source of the 14 T cell receptor beta chains below, sequenced in a study of T cells in localized non-small cell lung cancer. Libraries were prepared by immunoSEQ multiplex PCR; TCRdb keeps only in-frame clonotypes and omits some of them. There are under 95,000 clones in the sample; 75% to 85% occur only once, and roughly 9% lies in the top ten. Specimen: peripheral blood, collected before any cancer treatment. The source of these receptors is a female donor older than 55 with stage I lung adenocarcinoma.

The V and J genes are TRBV30 and TRBJ2-2; D is possibly TRBD1 or TRBD2 (5 bases each). V was shortened by 4 bases and J by 2 bases, with 8 bases between the two germline ends. The CDR3 covers 13 residues. Germline assignment: CDR1 GTSNPN and CDR2 SVGIG (reference sequence). The CDR3 coding sequence is TGTGCCTGGAATGGGGGAAACACCGGGGAGCTGTTTTTT. This translates into CAWNGGNTGELFF.

The chain couples TRBV11-3 to TRBJ2-1; 8 positions match TRBD2. The CDR3 loop spans 17 amino acids. The germline V gene encodes CDR1 SGHNT and CDR2 YENEEA. V lost 1 base to trimming and J lost 4 bases; unmatched junction nucleotides: 9. The CDR3 nucleotides are TGTGCCAGCAGCTTAGGAGGAGCGGGAGTAGGGTACAATGAGCAGTTCTTC. Residues: CASSLGGAGVGYNEQFF.

The gene calls are TRBV6-1 and TRBJ2-7; no reliable D call. The CDR3 has 13 residues. V gave up 10 bases and J gave up 0 bases, with 13 bases separating them. Germline loops: CDR1 MNHNS, CDR2 SASEGT. The CDR3 protein is CAIHRSSSYEQYF. DNA of the CDR3: TGTGCCATCCACCGGTCTAGCTCCTACGAGCAGTACTTC.

V gene TRBV4-2 combines with J gene TRBJ2-3; D call uncertain. Deletions cut 0 bases from V and 1 base from J, with 5 bases between. The CDR3 totals 14 residues. Germline assignment: CDR1 LGHNA and CDR2 YNFKEQ. The CDR3 loop reads CASSQDPGTDTQYF. For the CDR3, the DNA is TGTGCCAGCAGCCAAGATCCGGGCACAGATACGCAGTATTTT.

This sequence joins TRBV27 and TRBJ1-3; unclear D gene. Germline values: CDR1 MNHEY, CDR2 SMNVEV (reference sequence). The CDR3 contains 13 residues. The V end was cut by 5 bases, the J end by 4 bases, with 9 bases between. The CDR3 loop is CASSPLVGNTIYF. DNA of the CDR3: TGTGCCAGCAGTCCATTAGTGGGAAACACCATATATTTT.

The chain couples TRBV29-1 to TRBJ2-5, with 8 nucleotides matching TRBD1. The J segment lost 5 bases and the V segment lost 5 bases, leaving 4 bases of the junction unmatched. Germline V gene sequence: CDR1 SQVTM, CDR2 ANQGSEA. The CDR3 is 12 residues long. The CDR3 nucleotides read TGCAGCGTTTTCGACAGGGGCGAGACCCAGTACTTC. Its protein is CSVFDRGETQYF.

The chain uses TRBV9 and TRBJ1-1, with TRBD1 matching 7 bases. CDR1 SGDLS and CDR2 YYNGEE come from the germline V gene. V shed 0 bases and J 1 base; nucleotides not matched to a gene: 0. This CDR3 region has 14 residues. The CDR3 bases are TGTGCCAGCAGCGTAGGGACAGGGAACACTGAAGCTTTCTTT. Residues: CASSVGTGNTEAFF.

The rearrangement links TRBV11-1 to TRBJ2-1; 9 positions agree with TRBD1. Germline V gene lookup returns CDR1 SGHAT and CDR2 FQDESV (reference sequence). This CDR3 has 15 amino acids. J was trimmed by 7 bases and V by 2 bases; bases with no gene match: 6. The CDR3, as DNA: TGTGCCAGCAGCTTAAACCCCGGGACAGGGAATGAGCAGTTCTTC. Translated: CASSLNPGTGNEQFF.

About this clone itself: The same CDR3 can be traced to other DNA sequences in this sample. The chain combines TRBV5-1 with TRBJ1-6; the D gene is possibly TRBD1 (5 bases). The CDR3 is made up of 15 amino acids. With 0 bases removed from V and 6 bases from J, the gap between germline ends came to 10 bases. The germline V gene encodes CDR1 SGHRS and CDR2 YFSETQ. The CDR3 sequence: CASSLGGTINSPLHF. The CDR3 DNA is TGCGCCAGCAGCTTGGGGGGGACGATTAATTCACCCCTCCACTTT.

The genes are TRBV28 and TRBJ2-5, with 10 bases that match TRBD2. The CDR3 is 18 residues long. CDR1 is MDHEN, CDR2 SYDVKM, per germline. The ends lost 4 bases at V and 1 base at J; junction bases unmatched: 12. The CDR3 reads CASSYVIWTSGFQETQYF. DNA for the CDR3: TGTGCCAGCAGTTATGTTATTTGGACTAGCGGCTTCCAAGAGACCCAGTACTTC.

This chain links TRBV2 with TRBJ1-5, with D possibly being TRBD1 (5 bases). The CDR3 length is 14 residues. Trimming shortened V by 7 bases and J by 0 bases, and 10 bases separated the two germline ends. Germline CDR1 and CDR2: SNHLY and FYNNEI. The CDR3 bases are TGTGCCAGCACCACAGGATATAGCAATCAGCCCCAGCATTTT. This sequence encodes CASTTGYSNQPQHF.

This clone was counted a single time. The genes are TRBV7-8 and TRBJ2-1; 9 positions match TRBD1. Trimming took 3 bases from V and 9 from J; bases not matched to a gene: 6. CDR3 size: 14 residues. Germline CDR1 and CDR2: SGHVS and FQNEAQ. CDR3 sequence (DNA): TGTGCCAGCAGCTTTCGGGACAGGGCAAGTGAGCAGTTCTTC. This sequence encodes CASSFRDRASEQFF.

V is TRBV9 and J is TRBJ1-4, with 9 bases matching TRBD1. The CDR3 is 15 residues long. CDR1 is SGDLS and CDR2 is YYNGEE in the germline V gene. With V trimmed by 4 bases and J by 4 bases, 5 bases remained unmatched. CDR3 sequence reads: CASSTRQGDNEKLFF. Here the CDR3 DNA reads TGTGCCAGCAGCACCAGACAGGGGGATAATGAAAAACTGTTTTTT.

This clone was picked up one time. This chain uses TRBV30 with TRBJ1-2; TRBD1 might be the D (5 bases). V was clipped by 0 bases and J by 3 bases, with 14 bases between them. Germline V gives CDR1 GTSNPN, CDR2 SVGIG (reference sequence). CDR3 length equals 15 residues. For the CDR3, the DNA is TGTGCCTGGAGTGTTGGGGCAGCCCAATACTATGGCTACACCTTC. Its translation: CAWSVGAAQYYGYTF.